The present T cell receptor (beta chain) was sequenced within a study of blood T cell repertoires in COVID-19 (dated by TCRdb to 2018 to 2020). About the investigation overall: Samples from collaborators originated in the United States, Italy and Spain and spanned both the acute and convalescent phases of COVID-19. The material from the prospective study consisted of cDNA or gDNA derived from T cells, B-cell-depleted T cells, or PBMCs. The dataset comprised deeply sampled blood TCRbeta repertoires from subjects exposed to, actively infected with, or recovered from COVID-19. The repertoires were made available in a free public database intended to serve as a resource for research on the immune response to SARS-CoV-2. Samples came from the ongoing ImmuneRACE study (first 160 participants) plus 1,254 subjects from 6 global collaborators. Nearly every sample came with metadata listing a de-identified subject ID, COVID-19 status, age in years and sex. Where available, HLA class I and class II types were obtained from metadata supplied by the sample provider rather than from assay-based typing.

Comments on this clone: Its antigen remains undetermined. It has no much larger one-base neighbor in the sample; base qualities were not kept.

TCRbeta CDR3 regions were amplified from genomic DNA by means of the immunoSEQ Assay, a bias-controlled multiplex PCR. The paper's data handling went like this. The number of nucleated cells in each sample was estimated from the amplification of reference gene primers within the assay. To quantify the absolute abundance of each unique TCRbeta CDR3 rearrangement, sequence reads were collapsed and filtered. Productive Simpson clonality was computed per sample as the square root of Simpson's diversity index over productive rearrangements. Here the immuneACCESS table is served through TCRdb, limited to in-frame sequences with V and J called. Missing clones are a known gap in these copies; in checked studies unresolved V genes cover under half, and the rest lacks a known reason. V and J calls and clone size are those listed in that table; D and trimming were worked out from the DNA. The sample table lists 350,000 to 400,000 clones, more than 75% of them with a count of one. The ten largest clones capture approximately 0.96% of the sample.

Paper-wide results and their limitations: The quantity of clinical and demographic metadata differed by source and by participant and was supplied without curation.

Enrolling through a virtual design, the prospective study's participants ranged in age from roughly 18 to 95 years and lived across roughly 24 United States geographic areas. To assign participants to cohorts, the prospective study relied on clinical history that participants themselves reported in a screening survey and a study questionnaire. In the prospective study, mobile phlebotomists collected whole blood, serum and a nasopharyngeal or oropharyngeal swab from each participant. Additional blood draws and questionnaires over an approximately two-month period could optionally be provided by prospective study participants. Blood samples from the prospective study were shipped frozen or at room temperature prior to DNA extraction. CDR1 and CDR2, per the germline V gene, are SGHDT and YYEEEE. The CDR3 has 14 amino acids, counting the end cysteine and phenylalanine. Only the CDR3 part of the read is kept: 42 bases, read in frame from the first base. V is pruned by 5 bases and J by 5 bases, leaving 7 bases of the junction without a gene match.

The rearranged chain carries TRBV5-6 and TRBJ1-2; TRBD1 aligns with 9 central bases. Sequenced material: PBMCs or T cells enriched from blood (not recorded which). The receptor's source is a woman under 40 with acute COVID-19. In nucleotides, the sequence is TGTGCCAGCAGGCCCGACAGGGGGATTTATGGCTACACCTTC. This codes for CASRPDRGIYGYTF.